The subject of this entry is one T cell receptor beta chain. Its target is unknown. The source of the sample is a study of cytomegalovirus exposure and HLA in healthy donors. Overall study results and limits: Associated with cytomegalovirus, according to the listing, were around 170 TCR beta chains. CMV antigen specificity was confirmed in vitro for three CMV-associated chains. There were some public TCRs occurring in many donors, but most TCR sequences were rare.

Profiled with immunoSEQ multiplex PCR; TCRdb holds only in-frame clones, not every one. The data show 100,000 to 150,000 clones, with about 87% seen just once and under 2% held by the top ten. With V trimmed by 5 bases and J by 2 bases, 3 bases remained unmatched. The CDR3 is 14 amino acids. Per germline, CDR1 SEHNR and CDR2 FQNEAQ (reference sequence). The chain is built from TRBV7-9 and TRBJ2-7; the match to TRBD1 covers 10 bases. Material for sequencing was PBMCs. This receptor was obtained from a woman aged 18-30 years in good health and CMV-seronegative. In DNA form, the CDR3 reads TGTGCCAGCAGCGAGGGACAGGGGCCCTACGAGCAGTACTTC. Its translation is CASSEGQGPYEQYF.